This T cell receptor beta chain was retrieved from a study of identical twins. A universal primer site was incorporated via template switching, and the cDNA contained unique molecular identifiers. TCRdb analysed the 5' RACE reads with MiXCR anew, one entry per CDR3 protein. The sample lists 470,000 or so distinct CDR3 sequences; approximately 24% were seen once. From germline, CDR1 is MNHEY and CDR2 SMNVEV (reference sequence). V shed 5 bases, J shed 4 bases, and the junction held 9 bases outside the gene matches. The CDR3 length is 16 residues. Study-level points and caveats: Out-of-frame TCR alpha sharing in monozygotic twins exceeded recombination model predictions.

Details on this clonotype: Its antigen is currently unknown.

These same records also appear under a second study, on T cells expressing NK-cell markers. According to that study: The leading position in the CD3+CD56-NKG2C+ fraction of several donors also went to these clonotypes.

This chain connects TRBV27 to TRBJ2-5; 11 nucleotides line up with TRBD2. Sequenced input: CD4+ T cells sorted from blood. The receptor was derived from a woman aged 18 to 35 in good health. The CDR3 sequence is CASSPLSGGAAETQYF. In DNA form, the CDR3 reads TGTGCCAGCAGTCCCCTTAGCGGGGGGGCGGCAGAGACCCAGTACTTC.